What follows are 25 T cell receptor beta chains derived from one specimen sequenced in a study of cytomegalovirus exposure and HLA in healthy donors. The repertoire was sequenced with immunoSEQ multiplex PCR; TCRdb's copy has only in-frame clones and lacks some. This sample has 100,000 to 150,000 clones, with approximately 81% found just once. What was sequenced was PBMCs. The receptor source for this set is a woman younger than 45 in good health and CMV-seronegative.

The table lists this clone with a count of one. The chain joins TRBV13 to TRBJ1-2, with D possibly TRBD1 on 5 matching bases. With 5 bases removed from V and 4 bases from J, the gap between germline ends came to 17 bases. Germline lookup yields CDR1 PRHDT and CDR2 FYEKMQ (reference sequence). The CDR3 has 15 residues. This chain's CDR3 is CASSAGGDVIYGYTF. CDR3 coding DNA: TGTGCCAGCAGCGCGGGGGGAGACGTTATCTATGGCTACACCTTC.

The chain joins TRBV4-3 to TRBJ2-2, with D perhaps TRBD2 (6 bases). CDR1 is LGHNA, CDR2 YSLEER, per germline. This CDR3 comprises 16 residues. The V end lost 4 bases, the J end lost 0 bases, and 12 bases lay between the germline ends. CDR3 bases: TGCGCCAGCAGCCCTAAATGGGGGGCGAACACCGGGGAGCTGTTTTTT. Amino acids: CASSPKWGANTGELFF.

V is TRBV21-1 and J is TRBJ2-2; TRBD2 reflects the table's D call only, with no check against the DNA. TRBV21-1 is an annotated pseudogene. There are 16 residues in the CDR3. As DNA, the CDR3 is TGTGCCAGCAGCAAGGGGGAGGGATCGAACACCGGGGAGCTGTTTTTT. Its translation is CASSKGEGSNTGELFF.

This chain uses TRBV30 with TRBJ2-1, with D possibly being TRBD1 (6 bases). The germline V gene has CDR1 GTSNPN and CDR2 SVGIG (reference sequence). The CDR3 sequence is 15 residues long. V lost 2 bases to trimming and J lost 6 bases, with 17 bases between them. The CDR3 loop is CAWSPNRQAPNEQFF. The CDR3 nucleotides are TGTGCCTGGAGTCCAAATAGACAGGCTCCCAATGAGCAGTTCTTC.

The DNA for the CDR3 is TGTGCCAGCAGTAACGACGGGACAGGCAACTATGGCTACACCTTC. Translated: CASSNDGTGNYGYTF. The chain combines TRBV6-6 with TRBJ1-2, with TRBD1 matching over 8 bases. V shed 5 bases and J 2 bases; nucleotides not matched to a gene: 7. Per the germline V gene, CDR1 is MNHNY and CDR2 is SVGAGI (reference sequence). The CDR3 has 15 residues.

The rearrangement joins TRBV4-1 to TRBJ2-7; possibly TRBD1 for D (6 bases). Deletions cut 0 bases from V and 3 bases from J, with 21 bases between. From germline, CDR1 is MGHRA and CDR2 YSYEKL. The CDR3 contains 18 residues. This CDR3 is CASSQDRAGVRSIYEQYF. The DNA of the CDR3 is TGCGCCAGCAGCCAAGATCGCGCAGGGGTGCGCTCAATCTACGAGCAGTACTTC.

The chain carries TRBV5-1 and TRBJ1-6, with 8 nucleotides matching TRBD1. The CDR3 runs to 14 residues. V lost 4 bases, J lost 8 bases, and 5 bases stayed unmatched. CDR1 is SGHRS and CDR2 is YFSETQ in the germline V gene. The CDR3 nucleotides are TGCGCCAGCAGCACGACAGGGGTAGATTCACCCCTCCACTTT. This gives the protein CASSTTGVDSPLHF.

The chain joins TRBV25-1 to TRBJ2-3; D remains unclear. Trimming took 1 base from V and 0 from J, leaving 8 bases between them. CDR3 length: 15 amino acids. Germline V gene lookup returns CDR1 MGHDK and CDR2 SYGVNS. The CDR3 loop reads CASSEWASSTDTQYF. In DNA, the CDR3 is TGTGCCAGCAGTGAATGGGCTTCTAGCACAGATACGCAGTATTTT.

This chain joins TRBV12-5 and TRBJ1-2; D ambiguous. Deletions cut 1 base from V and 5 bases from J, with 5 bases between. The CDR3 has 12 residues. Germline loops: CDR1 LGHNT, CDR2 FRNRAP. The DNA for the CDR3 is TGTGCTAGTGGTTTGGCTACGTATGGCTACACCTTC. As protein: CASGLATYGYTF.

This clone was seen once. V gene TRBV7-9 combines with J gene TRBJ2-7, with 8 bases lining up with TRBD2. This CDR3 is 15 amino acids long. Germline assignment: CDR1 SEHNR and CDR2 FQNEAQ (reference sequence). The junction had 5 bases not matched to a gene; V was cut back by 1 base and J by 3 bases. The CDR3 region has the DNA TGTGCCAGCAGCTTAGGGCGGGGGGCCAACTACGAGCAGTACTTC. It translates to CASSLGRGANYEQYF.

V gene TRBV2 combines with J gene TRBJ1-2; a possible D gene is TRBD1 (6 bases). The CDR3 length is 16 residues. CDR1 SNHLY and CDR2 FYNNEI come from the germline V gene. V was shortened by 5 bases and J by 7 bases, with 23 bases between the two germline ends. CDR3 DNA sequence: TGTGCCAGCAGTAGAACAGGGATGGGCGATCGGGGTGGCTACACCTTC. Encoded protein: CASSRTGMGDRGGYTF.

This chain connects TRBV11-2 to TRBJ1-2; 8 positions match TRBD1. This CDR3 has 15 amino acids. Germline V lookup: CDR1 SGHAT, CDR2 FQNNGV. The V segment lost 6 bases and the J segment 5 bases; nucleotides outside the gene matches: 11. For the CDR3, the DNA is TGTGCCAGCAGGGTCGCAGGGGGCTTTGGTTATGGCTACACCTTC. It translates to CASRVAGGFGYGYTF. Using reference TRBV11-2 and TRBJ1-2 for the parts outside the CDR3, the full variable domain is EAGVAQSPRYKIIEKRQSVAFWCNPISGHATLYWYQQILGQGPKLLIQFQNNGVVDDSQLPKDRFSAERLKGVDSTLKIQPAKLEDSAVYLCASRVAGGFGYGYTFGSGTRLTVV.

This chain connects TRBV13 to TRBJ1-2; TRBD1 agrees at 8 bases. CDR3 length: 17 amino acids. With V trimmed by 6 bases and J by 5 bases, 17 bases remained unmatched. Germline CDR1 PRHDT, CDR2 FYEKMQ (reference sequence). The CDR3 bases are TGTGCCAGCAGTGAAGGCGGACAGGGCTCGGCCCTTTATGGCTACACCTTC. This sequence encodes CASSEGGQGSALYGYTF.

The CDR3 spells CASSVFDRAGSYGYTF. Here the CDR3 DNA reads TGTGCCAGCAGCGTGTTTGACAGGGCCGGCAGCTATGGCTACACCTTC. This chain connects TRBV9 to TRBJ1-2; 7 nucleotides align to TRBD1. CDR1 SGDLS and CDR2 YYNGEE come from the germline V gene. V trimming: 2 bases; J trimming: 4 bases; junction bases outside the gene matches: 11. CDR3 size: 16 residues.

The chain combines TRBV29-1 with TRBJ1-1; D call uncertain. Trimming left V 0 bases short and J 7 bases short, with 6 bases between. CDR1 SQVTM and CDR2 ANQGSEA come from the germline V gene. The CDR3 has 11 amino acids. CDR3 nucleotides: TGCAGCGTTGAAGATCCCAGTGAAGCTTTCTTT. This codes for CSVEDPSEAFF.

This clone occurred a few times. The gene calls are TRBV30 and TRBJ1-1; D is unresolved. V lost 4 bases and J lost 0, with 9 bases in between. CDR3 length: 13 residues. The V gene's germline CDR1 is GTSNPN and CDR2 SVGIG (reference sequence). The CDR3 is CAWTRRMNTEAFF. DNA of the CDR3: TGTGCCTGGACTAGACGCATGAACACTGAAGCTTTCTTT. The whole variable domain, remainder taken from reference TRBV30 and TRBJ1-1, is SQTIHQWPATLVQPVGSPLSLECTVEGTSNPNLYWYRQAAGRGLQLLFYSVGIGQISSEVPQNLSASRPQDRQFILSSKKLLLSDSGFYLCAWTRRMNTEAFFGQGTRLTVV.

In regard to this clone: Other DNA sequences in the same sample also yield this CDR3. This chain connects TRBV9 to TRBJ2-7; 8 nucleotides match TRBD1. The V gene end was trimmed by 0 bases and the J gene end by 2 bases; junction bases not matched to a gene: 1. Per germline, CDR1 SGDLS and CDR2 YYNGEE. The CDR3 length is 14 residues. The CDR3 spells CASSVGQGPYEQYF. CDR3 DNA sequence: TGTGCCAGCAGCGTAGGACAGGGGCCCTACGAGCAGTACTTC.

The V call is TRBV29-1, the J call TRBJ2-7, with a possible D match to TRBD1 (6 bases). The CDR3 runs 13 residues. The germline V gene encodes CDR1 SQVTM and CDR2 ANQGSEA. Trimming removed 3 bases from V and 7 bases from J, with 16 bases in between. CDR3 residues: CSVEGFGTPEQYF. CDR3 coding DNA: TGCAGCGTTGAGGGATTCGGGACACCAGAGCAGTACTTC.

The J gene is TRBJ2-7, the V gene TRBV29-1; D gene ambiguous. This CDR3 contains 12 residues. Trimming pared 7 bases from V and 5 bases from J, leaving 15 bases between. CDR1 is SQVTM and CDR2 is ANQGSEA in the germline V gene. The CDR3 here is CSAQVSNHEQYF. CDR3 in DNA: TGCAGCGCCCAGGTGAGCAACCACGAGCAGTACTTC.

The chain joins TRBV5-1 to TRBJ1-2, with 8 bases lining up with TRBD1. The germline gives CDR1 SGHRS, CDR2 YFSETQ. The CDR3 loop spans 14 amino acids. The V and J ends lost 2 bases and 6 bases, in that order; junction bases with no gene match: 6. The CDR3 is CASSFLDRVDGYTF. CDR3 coding DNA: TGCGCCAGCAGCTTCCTGGACAGGGTGGATGGCTACACCTTC.

J is TRBJ2-5 and V is TRBV7-2, with D possibly matching TRBD1 (7 bases). The CDR3 spans 15 residues. CDR1 is SGHTA, CDR2 FQGNSA, per germline. The ends were cut back, 3 bases at V and 5 bases at J, with 16 bases in the middle. CDR3 sequence (DNA): TGTGCCAGCAGCTTCCAGGGGGGAAGGGTGGAGACCCAGTACTTC. As protein: CASSFQGGRVETQYF.

CDR3 sequence (DNA): TGTGCCAGCAGCTTAGAGGGGGACACCGGGGAGCTGTTTTTT. It is translated as CASSLEGDTGELFF. The rearrangement joins TRBV7-2 to TRBJ2-2, with D perhaps TRBD1 (6 bases). Germline CDR1 and CDR2: SGHTA and FQGNSA. The CDR3 covers 14 residues. V was trimmed by 1 base and J by 3 bases, leaving 6 bases between them.

This clone was detected a few times. The V and J genes are TRBV29-1 and TRBJ1-2; tentatively, D is TRBD1 (6 bases). Germline V gene lookup returns CDR1 SQVTM and CDR2 ANQGSEA. The V end was cut by 6 bases, the J end by 8 bases, with 13 bases between. CDR3 length: 11 residues. For the CDR3, the DNA is TGCAGCGTGCAGGGGTTCGGGGGCTACACCTTC. This sequence encodes CSVQGFGGYTF.

The chain recombines TRBV6-5 with TRBJ2-7, with 8 bases identical to TRBD1. The germline V gene has CDR1 MNHEY and CDR2 SVGAGI. The CDR3 spans 14 residues. V gave up 6 bases and J gave up 3 bases; unmatched junction bases: 7. As DNA, the CDR3 is TGTGCCAGCAGCCTGGGACAGGCCAGCTACGAGCAGTACTTC. This gives the protein CASSLGQASYEQYF.

The CDR3 DNA is TGCGCCAGCAGCAAAAACAGGGCGCCGGGCCAGCCCCAGCATTTT. Its protein is CASSKNRAPGQPQHF. This sequence joins TRBV10-2 and TRBJ1-5, with TRBD1 as a possible D gene (6 bases). The V gene lost 6 bases and the J gene lost 7 bases, with 19 bases spanning the gap. Germline lookup yields CDR1 WSHSY and CDR2 SAAADI. The CDR3 covers 15 residues.